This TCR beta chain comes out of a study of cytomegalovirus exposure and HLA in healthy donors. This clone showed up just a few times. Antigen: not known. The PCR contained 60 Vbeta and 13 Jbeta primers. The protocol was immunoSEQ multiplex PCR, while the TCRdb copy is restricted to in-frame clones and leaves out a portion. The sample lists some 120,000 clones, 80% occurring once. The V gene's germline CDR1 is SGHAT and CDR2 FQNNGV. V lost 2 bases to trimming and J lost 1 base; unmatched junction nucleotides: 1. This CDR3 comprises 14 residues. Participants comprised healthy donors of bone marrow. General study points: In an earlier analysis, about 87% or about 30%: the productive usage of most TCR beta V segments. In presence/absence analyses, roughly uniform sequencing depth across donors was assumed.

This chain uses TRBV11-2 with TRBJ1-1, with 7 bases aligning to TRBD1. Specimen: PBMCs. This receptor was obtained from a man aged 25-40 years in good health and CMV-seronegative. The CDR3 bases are TGTGCCAGCAGCTTACGGGACAGGAACACTGAAGCTTTCTTT. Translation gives CASSLRDRNTEAFF.